A selection of T cell receptor beta chains follows, all from one sample in a study of cytomegalovirus exposure and HLA in healthy donors. The data were produced by immunoSEQ multiplex PCR, yet TCRdb's version contains in-frame clones alone and is incomplete. The sample lists some 140,000 clones; approximately 79% were seen once. Input material: PBMCs. These receptors were obtained from a man aged 45-65 years in good health and CMV-seropositive. CDR3s include the opening cysteine and the closing phenylalanine or tryptophan. A D gene is named only where the DNA matches it firmly. Only some rows state a clone size, as once, few, many or a class for expanded clones.

>TRBJ2-3|-|-|TRBV29-1
TGCAGCGCGGAACAGGGTACAGATACGCAGTATTTT
CSAEQGTDTQYF
>TRBJ1-1|-|-|TRBV5-1
TGCGCCAGCAGGGCAGGGGACCTGAACACTGAAGCTTTCTTT
CASRAGDLNTEAFF
>TRBJ1-5|TRBD1|-|TRBV19
TGTGCCAGTAGTATAGGGACAGGGGGTCAGCCCCAGCATTTT
CASSIGTGGQPQHF
>TRBJ2-1|-|-|TRBV28
TGTGCCAGCAGGACAGACAATGAGCAGTTCTTC
CASRTDNEQFF
>TRBJ2-2|TRBD2|-|TRBV27
TGTGCCAGCACCCTGAGAGAACCGGGAGGCGGGGAGCTGTTTTTT
CASTLREPGGGELFF
>TRBJ2-3|TRBD2|once|TRBV5-1
TGCGCCAGCAGCTTGGAGCTCGTAGCGGGGGCAGGAGATACGCAGTATTTT
CASSLELVAGAGDTQYF
>TRBJ2-3|TRBD1|-|TRBV11-3
TGTGCCAGCAGCTCACGGACAGGGTGGGCAGATACGCAGTATTTT
CASSSRTGWADTQYF
>TRBJ2-3|TRBD2|-|TRBV19
TGTGCCAGTAGTATGGGGCTAGCGGCGCCGGATACGCAGTATTTT
CASSMGLAAPDTQYF
>TRBJ1-3|TRBD1|-|TRBV7-9
TGTGCCAGCAGCGCTCAGGGGGCAAGGGGAAACACCATATATTTT
CASSAQGARGNTIYF
>TRBJ1-2|-|-|TRBV4-2
TGTGCCAGCAGCCAAATCCCGACAGACCCTAACTATGGCTACACCTTC
CASSQIPTDPNYGYTF
>TRBJ2-7|-|few|TRBV15
TGTGCCACCAGCAGAGGGACAAAGGGTGACATGCAGTACTTC
CATSRGTKGDMQYF
>TRBJ2-1|TRBD2|-|TRBV19
TGTGCCAGTAGTATTGGCGGGGGGAGAGGTGAGCAGTTCTTC
CASSIGGGRGEQFF
>TRBJ1-6|TRBD1|once|TRBV5-1
TGCGCCAGCAGCAGCGGACAGGGCCGATCACCCCTCCACTTT
CASSSGQGRSPLHF
>TRBJ2-7|-|-|TRBV5-6
TGTGCCAGCGGGGTCGCTGGGGGGACCTACGAGCAGTACTTC
CASGVAGGTYEQYF
>TRBJ2-1|TRBD2|few|TRBV5-4
TGTGCCAGCAGCTTCGGCGGGAGGGCCGAGAATGAGCAGTTCTTC
CASSFGGRAENEQFF
>TRBJ2-1|-|once|TRBV12-5
TGTGCTAGTGCTCCTAAAGTGGGGGGTGTTTACAATGAGCAGTTCTTC
CASAPKVGGVYNEQFF
>TRBJ1-5|TRBD1|-|TRBV15
TGTGCCACCAGCAGAGAAGCAGGGGGAGGAGGTGAGCCCCAGCATTTT
CATSREAGGGGEPQHF
>TRBJ1-2|-|-|TRBV27
TGTGCCAGCACCCCGGACAGAAAAGCTAACTATGGCTACACCTTC
CASTPDRKANYGYTF
>TRBJ1-3|-|-|TRBV2
TGTGCCAGCAATCCCAGCTCTGGAAACACCATATATTTT
CASNPSSGNTIYF
>TRBJ2-2|-|-|TRBV7-8
TGTGCCAGCAGCTCACCGGCAGGGGCCGCCGGGGAGCTGTTTTTT
CASSSPAGAAGELFF
>TRBJ2-2|-|-|TRBV7-7
TGTGCCAGCAGCCCAGTTCGGGAAGGGGAGCTGTTTTTT
CASSPVREGELFF
>TRBJ1-3|-|-|TRBV7-2
TGTGCCAGCAGCGCCGAGTTCTCTGGAAACACCATATATTTT
CASSAEFSGNTIYF
>TRBJ2-7|TRBD1|-|TRBV5-1
TGCGCCAGCAGCTTGGGGGACAGCATCGGCGAGCAGTACTTC
CASSLGDSIGEQYF
>TRBJ2-6|-|few|TRBV7-2
TGTGCCAGCAGCCGCAGGGAGGCAGGGGCCAACGTCCTGACTTTC
CASSRREAGANVLTF
>TRBJ2-1|TRBD2|once|TRBV9
TGTGCCAGCAGCTGGACTAGCGGGAGTTTCAATGAGCAGTTCTTC
CASSWTSGSFNEQFF
>TRBJ1-2|-|-|TRBV14
TGTGCCAGCAGCCAAGGGCTGTACTATGGCTACACCTTC
CASSQGLYYGYTF
>TRBJ2-7|TRBD2|few|TRBV10-3
TGTGCCATCTCTGAGAGGGGAGGGTCTGGGGAGCAGTACTTC
CAISERGGSGEQYF
>TRBJ2-2|-|-|TRBV19
TGTGCCAGTAGTATAGCTCGCACCTACCTGGGGGAGCTGTTTTTT
CASSIARTYLGELFF